The 23 T cell receptor beta chains below come from one sample, sequenced in a study of T-cell memory formation after mild COVID-19. TCRdb re-derived calls from the 5' RACE reads in MiXCR, one entry per CDR3 protein. The repertoire holds about 470,000 distinct CDR3 sequences, with around 25% as singletons. The sequenced sample was PBMCs or a T cell subset sorted from them (not recorded which). Every receptor here comes from an adult woman who had mild COVID-19 (a few samples of this study predate the infection). Cell type and time point are not known.

The chain recombines TRBV5-1 with TRBJ1-6; the match to TRBD1 covers 8 bases. Germline V lookup: CDR1 SGHRS, CDR2 YFSETQ. V shed 0 bases, J shed 6 bases, and the junction held 8 bases outside the gene matches. The CDR3 has 17 residues. The CDR3 here is CASSLAFWGQANSPLHF. The CDR3 DNA follows: TGCGCCAGCAGCTTGGCCTTCTGGGGACAGGCTAATTCACCCCTCCACTTT.

This clonotype was observed a few times. The chain joins TRBV3-1 to TRBJ2-3; D call uncertain. Germline V CDR1 and CDR2: LGHDT, YNNKEL (reference sequence). Trimming removed 1 base from V and 4 bases from J, with 9 bases in between. The CDR3 has 14 amino acids. CDR3 nucleotide sequence: TGTGCCAGCAGCCAAGCAAAGTGGGCAGATACGCAGTATTTT. Protein: CASSQAKWADTQYF.

This clonotype showed up just a few times. J is TRBJ2-5 and V is TRBV5-1, with D perhaps being TRBD1 or TRBD2 (6 bases each). Germline CDR1 reads SGHRS; CDR2 reads YFSETQ. CDR3 length: 15 residues. The V end was cut by 0 bases, the J end by 2 bases, with 11 bases between. This chain's CDR3 is CASSLVGGLQETQYF. The DNA for the CDR3 is TGCGCCAGCAGCTTGGTGGGGGGCCTACAAGAGACCCAGTACTTC.

This clonotype appeared a few times. The chain links TRBV11-1 to TRBJ2-2; D uncertain. The length of the CDR3 is 13 residues. The germline gives CDR1 SGHAT, CDR2 FQDESV (reference sequence). Between the trimmed V and J ends, which lost 4 bases and 6 bases, there was a span of 9 bases. The CDR3 coding sequence is TGTGCCAGCAGCTCAACTACCGCCGGGGAGCTGTTTTTT. Amino acid sequence: CASSSTTAGELFF.

The V call is TRBV5-6, the J call TRBJ1-2; tentatively, D is TRBD1 (6 bases). V was trimmed by 1 base and J by 6 bases, leaving 19 bases between them. The CDR3 is made up of 16 amino acids. Germline V CDR1 and CDR2: SGHDT, YYEEEE. The CDR3 region has the DNA TGTGCCAGCAGCTTGTCCCGCCCGGCCAGGGGAGATGGCTACACCTTC. Protein: CASSLSRPARGDGYTF.

V is TRBV30 and J is TRBJ1-2; tentative D call: TRBD1 (5 bases). The CDR3 covers 15 residues. The ends were cut back, 2 bases at V and 8 bases at J, with 21 bases in the middle. Looked up from germline, CDR1 is GTSNPN and CDR2 is SVGIG (reference sequence). The DNA of the CDR3 is TGTGCCTGGAGTCCGCTAGGGCAGGGAGCAGGCGGCTACACCTTC. This sequence encodes CAWSPLGQGAGGYTF.

The genes are TRBV7-9 and TRBJ2-1; 7 nucleotides line up with TRBD1. This CDR3 has 15 residues. Germline V CDR1 and CDR2: SEHNR, FQNEAQ (reference sequence). The V gene end was trimmed by 8 bases and the J gene end by 4 bases; junction bases not matched to a gene: 11. CDR3 sequence reads: CASSARDRAYNEQFF. The CDR3 DNA reads as TGTGCCAGCTCAGCCCGGGACAGAGCGTACAATGAGCAGTTCTTC.

This clonotype came up a few times. The chain couples TRBV6-6 to TRBJ1-5; D is perhaps TRBD1 (5 bases). Germline assignment: CDR1 MNHNY and CDR2 SVGAGI (reference sequence). V was trimmed by 4 bases and J by 5 bases, leaving 24 bases between them. CDR3 length: 18 residues. In nucleotides, the CDR3 is TGTGCCAGCAGTTGGGGGGGGGTGAGGGGTCTTTCGGATCAGCCCCAGCATTTT. It codes for CASSWGGVRGLSDQPQHF.

Only a few counts were recorded for this clonotype. The chain has TRBV28 and TRBJ2-3, with a weak D call TRBD1 (5 bases). This CDR3 is 16 amino acids long. Germline-derived CDR1 and CDR2 are MDHEN and SYDVKM. The V and J ends lost 3 bases and 3 bases respectively, with 16 bases between them. The chain's CDR3 is CASSFLGYQGTDTQYF. CDR3 nucleotide sequence: TGTGCCAGCAGTTTTCTGGGATACCAGGGAACAGATACGCAGTATTTT.

With respect to this clonotype: The junction shows a germline mismatch at one end, possibly a read error. J is TRBJ1-2 and V is TRBV9; D unresolved. The CDR3 length is 16 residues. Germline V gives CDR1 SGDLS, CDR2 YYNGEE. In DNA, the CDR3 is TGTGCCGGCAGCGTAGGAGGAGCACCGACTAACTATGGCTACACCTTC. It translates to CAGSVGGAPTNYGYTF.

J is TRBJ1-1 and V is TRBV7-2; D call uncertain. The germline gives CDR1 SGHTA, CDR2 FQGNSA. The CDR3 totals 10 residues. The V end lost 6 bases, the J end lost 6 bases, and 5 bases lay between the germline ends. CDR3: CASSRSEAFF. CDR3 bases: TGTGCCAGCAGTCGATCTGAAGCTTTCTTT.

This chain uses TRBV5-1 with TRBJ1-2; D unclear. Germline V gene sequence: CDR1 SGHRS, CDR2 YFSETQ. The V and J ends lost 0 bases and 1 base respectively, with 7 bases between them. The CDR3 has 14 amino acids. The CDR3 sequence: CASSLAGFNYGYTF. CDR3 nucleotide sequence: TGCGCCAGCAGCTTGGCAGGTTTTAACTATGGCTACACCTTC.

The chain recombines TRBV19 with TRBJ1-1; D call uncertain. Germline V gives CDR1 LNHDA, CDR2 SQIVND (reference sequence). Trimming stripped 1 base from V and 3 bases from J, with 12 bases between. The CDR3 has 15 amino acids. The CDR3 is CASSIGTPRDTEAFF. The CDR3, as DNA: TGTGCCAGTAGTATAGGGACCCCTCGGGACACTGAAGCTTTCTTT. The whole variable domain, filled in from reference TRBV19 and TRBJ1-1, reads DGGITQSPKYLFRKEGQNVTLSCEQNLNHDAMYWYRQDPGQGLRLIYYSQIVNDFQKGDIAEGYSVSREKKESFPLTVTSAQKNPTAFYLCASSIGTPRDTEAFFGQGTRLTVV.

The chain employs TRBV3-1 and TRBJ2-1, with D perhaps TRBD2 (6 bases). Germline V gene sequence: CDR1 LGHDT, CDR2 YNNKEL (reference sequence). Trimming left V 8 bases short and J 8 bases short, with 19 bases between. CDR3 size: 14 residues. Here the CDR3 DNA reads TGTGCCAGCTGCCCGAAGAGCGGGCGCTATGAGCAGTTCTTC. Residues: CASCPKSGRYEQFF.

This clonotype was counted ten times or more. The chain has TRBV7-9 and TRBJ2-5; a weak D match, TRBD2 (6 bases). The CDR3 is made up of 15 amino acids. V lost 4 bases, J lost 3 bases, and 15 bases lay in between. CDR1 SEHNR and CDR2 FQNEAQ come from the germline V gene (reference sequence). The CDR3 is CASSSEGRTKETQYF. The CDR3 nucleotides read TGTGCCAGCAGCTCAGAGGGACGGACTAAAGAGACCCAGTACTTC.

There are a few counts of this clonotype. The chain links TRBV7-3 to TRBJ1-2, with 7 positions matching TRBD1. The germline CDR1 and CDR2 sequences are SGHTA and FQGTGA. With 5 bases clipped from V and 5 bases from J, the junction kept 14 bases outside the gene matches. CDR3 length equals 16 residues. CDR3 bases: TGTGCCAGCAGCGACGTTCCCCGGGACAGAGGGTATGGCTACACCTTC. As protein: CASSDVPRDRGYGYTF.

This clonotype appeared many times. The V call is TRBV4-2, the J call TRBJ2-7; D is possibly TRBD1 (5 bases). The CDR3 spans 15 residues. Germline CDR1 and CDR2: LGHNA and YNFKEQ. Between the trimmed V and J ends, which lost 1 base and 3 bases, there was a span of 13 bases. The CDR3 DNA reads as TGTGCCAGCAGCCAAGGGTCCCAGGGAAACTACGAGCAGTACTTC. Protein sequence: CASSQGSQGNYEQYF.

This clonotype was detected many times. The V gene is TRBV4-1, the J gene TRBJ2-7; 8 nucleotides agree with TRBD1. J was trimmed by 5 bases and V by 4 bases; bases with no gene match: 13. Germline V lookup: CDR1 MGHRA, CDR2 YSYEKL. The CDR3 loop spans 16 amino acids. CDR3 loop: CASSPGVLDRAHEQYF. CDR3 nucleotides: TGCGCCAGCAGCCCCGGGGTCCTGGACAGGGCCCACGAGCAGTACTTC.

The rearrangement links TRBV2 to TRBJ1-1; 9 bases fit TRBD1. This CDR3 is 15 amino acids long. The V gene's germline CDR1 is SNHLY and CDR2 FYNNEI. The trim removed 6 bases at V and 1 base at J, leaving 6 bases unmatched. In DNA form, the CDR3 reads TGTGCCAGCAGAGTGGACAGGGGAAAGAACACTGAAGCTTTCTTT. Translating it yields CASRVDRGKNTEAFF.

The chain has TRBV3-1 and TRBJ2-7; TRBD1 matches 10 bases. This CDR3 region has 16 residues. The germline V gene has CDR1 LGHDT and CDR2 YNNKEL (reference sequence). With 4 bases clipped from V and 1 base from J, the junction kept 7 bases outside the gene matches. The CDR3 bases are TGTGCCAGCAGCCTAAGGGGACAGGGGAAGTCCTACGAGCAGTACTTC. This encodes CASSLRGQGKSYEQYF.

The chain employs TRBV12-3 or TRBV12-4 and TRBJ1-2; D is uncertain. The CDR3 is 14 amino acids. Trimming shortened V by 2 bases and J by 2 bases, and 9 bases separated the two germline ends. CDR3 DNA: TGTGCCAGCAGTTTAAATGCAGTAAACTATGGCTACACCTTC. Protein sequence: CASSLNAVNYGYTF.

The chain combines TRBV6-5 with TRBJ2-7; D may be TRBD1 or TRBD2 (5 bases each). The V end lost 8 bases, the J end lost 5 bases, and 22 bases lay between the germline ends. The CDR3 runs to 15 residues. The germline CDR1 and CDR2 sequences are MNHEY and SVGAGI. DNA of the CDR3: TGTGCCAGCCGCTTTAGGGACGGGACCACCCACGAGCAGTACTTC. The encoded protein is CASRFRDGTTHEQYF.

This clonotype came up a few times. The chain carries TRBV20-1 and TRBJ1-2; TRBD1 aligns across 7 bases. From germline, CDR1 is DFQATT and CDR2 SNEGSKA (reference sequence). With 5 bases clipped from V and 3 bases from J, the junction kept 18 bases outside the gene matches. This CDR3 spans 17 amino acids. The CDR3 DNA follows: TGCAGTGCTGCCAGGGGGGGACAATCCGGCCAAGACTATGGCTACACCTTC. Its translation: CSAARGGQSGQDYGYTF.